This T cell receptor beta chain was identified in a study of blood T cell repertoires in COVID-19. Study overall: COVID-19 samples collected from the United States, Italy and Spain covered acute and convalescent phases. From T cells, B-cell-depleted T cells, or PBMCs came the material, which was cDNA or gDNA.

The CDR3 extends over 15 amino acids. V shed 5 bases and J shed 4 bases, with 12 bases lying between them. Per the germline V gene, CDR1 is SGHTA and CDR2 is FQGTGA. In the original workflow: Estimation of nucleated cell counts relied on the amplification of reference gene primers. TCRdb keeps only in-frame clones here, not all; method: immunoSEQ multiplex PCR. The DNA was the basis for D and trimming; V, J and clone size are from that table. The profile shows roughly 300,000 clones, 84% of them singletons. Source material: peripheral blood. The clonotype originates from a human donor with COVID-19, enrolled during active disease. The donor label of this sample is uncertain. V and J are TRBV7-3 and TRBJ2-6; no reliable D call. This CDR3 reads CASSRDWAGANVLTF. Written as DNA, the CDR3 is TGTGCCAGCAGCCGAGATTGGGCAGGGGCCAACGTCCTGACTTTC. Filled out from reference TRBV7-3 and TRBJ2-6, the complete variable domain reads GAGVSQTPSNKVTEKGKYVELRCDPISGHTALYWYRQSLGQGPEFLIYFQGTGAADDSGLPNDRFFAVRPEGSVSTLKIQRTERGDSAVYLCASSRDWAGANVLTFGAGSRLTVL.